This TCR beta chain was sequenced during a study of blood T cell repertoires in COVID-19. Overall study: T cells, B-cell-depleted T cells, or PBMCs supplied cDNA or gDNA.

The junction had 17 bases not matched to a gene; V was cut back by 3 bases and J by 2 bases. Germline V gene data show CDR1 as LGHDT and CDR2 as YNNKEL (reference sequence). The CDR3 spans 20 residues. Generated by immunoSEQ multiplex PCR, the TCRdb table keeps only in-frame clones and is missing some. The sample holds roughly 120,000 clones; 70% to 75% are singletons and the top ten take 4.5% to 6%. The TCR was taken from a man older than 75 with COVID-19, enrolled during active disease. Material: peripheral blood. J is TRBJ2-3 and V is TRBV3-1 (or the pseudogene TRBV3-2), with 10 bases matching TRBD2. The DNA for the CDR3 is TGTGCCAGCAGCCACGAACCCGGGACTAGCGACGAGGGGTTCACAGATACGCAGTATTTT. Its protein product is CASSHEPGTSDEGFTDTQYF.